The 16 T cell receptor beta chains below all came from one sample that was sequenced in a study of blood T cell repertoires in COVID-19. The method was immunoSEQ multiplex PCR; TCRdb's version includes in-frame clones alone and lacks a portion of them. Of around 190,000 clones listed, around 85% were seen once; the top ten hold roughly 3%. Sequenced sample: PBMCs or T cells enriched from blood (not recorded which). Receptors were obtained from a woman aged 25 to 39 who had recovered from COVID-19.

This chain connects TRBV6-1 to TRBJ2-4; 12 bases align to TRBD1. Losses at the gene ends were 2 bases for V and 0 bases for J; bases not matched to a gene: 14. In germline, CDR1 is MNHNS, CDR2 SASEGT. The CDR3 has 21 residues. CDR3: CASSEIWEGTGGGGAKNIQYF. CDR3 in DNA: TGTGCCAGCAGTGAAATCTGGGAAGGGACAGGGGGCGGGGGAGCCAAAAACATTCAGTACTTC.

This clone was counted only a few times. The chain is built from TRBV5-1 and TRBJ2-5, with TRBD1 matching over 7 bases. Trimming took 5 bases from V and 5 from J; bases not matched to a gene: 3. CDR3 size: 12 residues. Germline lookup yields CDR1 SGHRS and CDR2 YFSETQ. CDR3 sequence (DNA): TGCGCCAGCAGAGAGGGGGCGGAGACCCAGTACTTC. Protein: CASREGAETQYF.

The chain is built from TRBV3-1 (or the pseudogene TRBV3-2) and TRBJ1-1; D is perhaps TRBD1 (6 bases). Germline assignment: CDR1 LGHDT and CDR2 YNNKEL (reference sequence). CDR3 length: 14 residues. Trimming left V 4 bases short and J 10 bases short, with 19 bases between. The CDR3 bases are TGTGCCAGCAGCCCTCCCACAGGGAGTAGGGTAGCTTTCTTT. Translated, it gives CASSPPTGSRVAFF.

The chain combines TRBV6-5 with TRBJ2-4, with a weak D call TRBD2 (7 bases). This CDR3 is built from 14 residues. Looked up from germline, CDR1 is MNHEY and CDR2 is SVGAGI. V lost 6 bases to trimming and J lost 0 bases, with 9 bases between them. In DNA, the CDR3 is TGTGCCAGCAGGGGGGGGCTAGCCAAAAACATTCAGTACTTC. Translation: CASRGGLAKNIQYF.

The chain is built from TRBV5-1 and TRBJ1-3; D gene uncertain. The CDR3 is made up of 15 amino acids. The ends were cut back, 7 bases at V and 0 bases at J, with 14 bases in the middle. Per germline, CDR1 SGHRS and CDR2 YFSETQ. CDR3 region: CASGPGSASGNTIYF. The CDR3, as DNA: TGCGCCAGCGGCCCGGGGTCCGCCTCTGGAAACACCATATATTTT.

The rearrangement uses TRBV7-2 and TRBJ2-1; 8 positions agree with TRBD2. This CDR3 has 14 amino acids. Germline V gives CDR1 SGHTA, CDR2 FQGNSA. V lost 0 bases, J lost 10 bases, and 5 bases stayed unmatched. The CDR3 loop reads CASSLAAGVREQFF. CDR3 coding DNA: TGTGCCAGCAGCTTAGCAGCGGGAGTAAGGGAGCAGTTCTTC.

The chain recombines TRBV5-1 with TRBJ1-1; D might be TRBD1 (6 bases). The V gene's germline CDR1 is SGHRS and CDR2 YFSETQ. The CDR3 has 15 residues. V gave up 5 bases and J gave up 3 bases, with 17 bases separating them. The CDR3 DNA is TGCGCCAGCAGTCGGGTCAGGGCAGGGGACACTGAAGCTTTCTTT. Its protein product is CASSRVRAGDTEAFF.

This clone has a single count. The V gene is TRBV11-2, the J gene TRBJ2-3, with TRBD2 matching 7 bases. Germline CDR1 reads SGHAT; CDR2 reads FQNNGV. The CDR3 consists of 15 residues. Losses at the gene ends were 2 bases for V and 3 bases for J; bases not matched to a gene: 5. CDR3 amino acids: CASSLWEGGTDTQYF. The DNA for the CDR3 is TGTGCCAGCAGCTTATGGGAGGGAGGAACAGATACGCAGTATTTT.

This clone was seen a few times. The chain joins TRBV5-6 to TRBJ2-2; 7 positions agree with TRBD2. V lost 4 bases to trimming and J lost 5 bases; unmatched junction nucleotides: 11. Germline V gene data show CDR1 as SGHDT and CDR2 as YYEEEE. This CDR3 is built from 16 residues. The CDR3 nucleotides are TGTGCCAGCAGCGGGAGGGAAGCGGGGCGGACCGGGGAGCTGTTTTTT. This gives the protein CASSGREAGRTGELFF.

This clone was detected once. The chain uses TRBV28 and TRBJ1-2; 8 bases map to TRBD1. The CDR3 contains 13 residues. Losses at the gene ends were 6 bases for V and 8 bases for J; bases not matched to a gene: 8. Germline V lookup: CDR1 MDHEN, CDR2 SYDVKM. The DNA for the CDR3 is TGTGCCAGCAGCAAACAGGGGGTTGAAGGCTACACCTTC. It is translated as CASSKQGVEGYTF.

The chain couples TRBV14 to TRBJ1-4; 7 bases match TRBD1. Germline CDR1 and CDR2: SGHDN and FVKESK. The CDR3 totals 15 residues. Trimming took 5 bases from V and 4 from J; bases not matched to a gene: 7. Written as DNA, the CDR3 is TGTGCCAGCAGCTGGGGACAGCAATTTAATGAAAAACTGTTTTTT. Translated: CASSWGQQFNEKLFF.

This chain links TRBV27 with TRBJ1-2; D not resolved. Trimming stripped 1 base from V and 5 bases from J, with 14 bases between. The germline CDR1 and CDR2 sequences are MNHEY and SMNVEV (reference sequence). The CDR3 has 15 residues. The CDR3 bases are TGTGCCAGCAGTTTATGGGCGGGCAGAGGATATGGCTACACCTTC. Its translation is CASSLWAGRGYGYTF.

The chain combines TRBV28 with TRBJ2-3; TRBD2 matches at 7 bases. V dropped 6 bases and J dropped 0; count of bases not matched to a gene: 3. The CDR3 sequence is 14 residues long. The germline V gene has CDR1 MDHEN and CDR2 SYDVKM. CDR3 loop: CASSSGGSTDTQYF. CDR3 in DNA: TGTGCCAGCAGCTCGGGGGGTAGCACAGATACGCAGTATTTT.

This sequence joins TRBV28 and TRBJ1-2; 7 nucleotides line up with TRBD1. J was trimmed by 8 bases and V by 2 bases; bases with no gene match: 2. The CDR3 contains 12 residues. The germline gives CDR1 MDHEN, CDR2 SYDVKM. The DNA of the CDR3 is TGTGCCAGCAGTTTACAGGGGGAGGGCTACACCTTC. Amino acid sequence: CASSLQGEGYTF.

The V call is TRBV7-3, the J call TRBJ2-2, with TRBD1 matching over 8 bases. This CDR3 comprises 14 residues. J gave up 6 bases and V 8 bases, and 8 bases lay outside the gene matches. Germline lookup yields CDR1 SGHTA and CDR2 FQGTGA. CDR3: CASGAGGTAGELFF. The CDR3 nucleotides read TGTGCCAGCGGGGCAGGGGGCACGGCCGGGGAGCTGTTTTTT. The whole variable domain, remainder taken from reference TRBV7-3 and TRBJ2-2, is GAGVSQTPSNKVTEKGKYVELRCDPISGHTALYWYRQSLGQGPEFLIYFQGTGAADDSGLPNDRFFAVRPEGSVSTLKIQRTERGDSAVYLCASGAGGTAGELFFGEGSRLTVL.

The chain couples TRBV2 to TRBJ2-3; 8 nucleotides match TRBD2. This CDR3 has 16 residues. V lost 5 bases, J lost 1 base, and 8 bases stayed unmatched. Germline V gives CDR1 SNHLY, CDR2 FYNNEI. The CDR3 bases are TGTGCCAGCAGTATTTCCAGCGGGGGAGGCACAGATACGCAGTATTTT. Protein: CASSISSGGGTDTQYF.